These T cell receptor beta chains were read from a single sample in a study of T cells in Graves' hyperthyroidism and ophthalmopathy. Each CDR3 protein gets one entry after TCRdb re-called the multiplex PCR reads with MiXCR. The profile shows fewer than 800,000 distinct CDR3 sequences, 16% of them singletons. The sample consisted of blood. The receptors originated from a man younger than 30 with Graves' hyperthyroidism. Both conserved end residues are part of each CDR3. The D gene is left open where the match is weak. Size values are once, few and many counts, or a class for expanded clones, and some rows have none.

V	size	J	D	CDR3
TRBV12-3/TRBV12-4	-	TRBJ1-5	-	CASSTRESNQPRHF
TRBV30	many	TRBJ2-1	-	CAWSAPPDEQFF
TRBV12-3/TRBV12-4	many	TRBJ1-1	TRBD1	CASSRGQGEPGTEAFF
TRBV19	-	TRBJ2-1	-	CASRSRGHEQFF
TRBV5-6	-	TRBJ1-1	TRBD1	CASSFFQGVANTEAFF
TRBV28	-	TRBJ2-3	-	CASSLGILGDTQYF
TRBV7-2	-	TRBJ2-2	TRBD1	CASSPSRTGPNTGELFF
TRBV7-2	few	TRBJ2-1	-	CASSAHNRNSYNEQFF
TRBV5-1	many	TRBJ2-3	-	CASSWEPSGDTQYF
TRBV10-3	few	TRBJ2-7	-	CAISESPGSYEQYF
TRBV27	-	TRBJ2-7	-	CASSWGAGMDEQYF
TRBV28	-	TRBJ2-3	-	CASSNIQGVDTQYF
TRBV2	many	TRBJ2-3	-	CASSEADNTDTQYF
TRBV7-7	-	TRBJ2-7	TRBD2	CASSSSTAGGEQYF
TRBV6-1	-	TRBJ1-1	-	CASSYQGESTEAFF
TRBV30	few	TRBJ1-2	TRBD1	CAWTGRGLTYGYTF
TRBV2	many	TRBJ2-7	-	CASSEDFAYEQYF
TRBV6-2/TRBV6-3	many	TRBJ2-3	-	CASSRRTVPGTDTQYF
TRBV20-1	few	TRBJ2-7	TRBD2	CSASKGGGGRSYEQYF
TRBV13	once	TRBJ2-3	TRBD1	CASSVVPGQGPDTQYF
TRBV9	-	TRBJ2-7	-	CASSVGTSPGDEQYF
TRBV12-3/TRBV12-4	many	TRBJ1-1	-	CASSFLSSEAFF
TRBV5-1	-	TRBJ2-3	TRBD2	CASSTNSGKDTQYF
TRBV18	many	TRBJ2-1	TRBD1	CASSPGTDNEQFF
TRBV11-3	few	TRBJ1-1	TRBD1	CASSLGLQGVNTEAFF
TRBV6-5	few	TRBJ2-7	TRBD1	CASSYTGGIDEQYF
TRBV20-1	few	TRBJ2-1	-	CSASPTVSSYNEQFF
TRBV6-2/TRBV6-3	few	TRBJ2-7	-	CASSGLLSSYEQYF
TRBV12-3/TRBV12-4	many	TRBJ1-5	-	CASSLEGLYQPQHF
TRBV5-1	-	TRBJ1-2	-	CASSLTGGVGYTF
TRBV19	-	TRBJ2-5	-	CASSTTSGQGETRYF
TRBV20-1	many	TRBJ2-1	TRBD2	CSARLAGPTYNEQFF
TRBV7-9	-	TRBJ2-1	TRBD2	CASSLRGLADNEQFF
TRBV12-3/TRBV12-4	many	TRBJ1-5	-	CASSFGLGGQPQHF
TRBV20-1	many	TRBJ2-7	TRBD2	CSARAGVNEQYF
TRBV6-1	many	TRBJ2-7	TRBD2	CASSRLAGDEQYF
TRBV28	-	TRBJ1-5	-	CASSPGVGVLQPQHF
TRBV5-1	few	TRBJ1-2	-	CASSLVEGIMEENGYTF
TRBV20-1	many	TRBJ1-2	-	CSASTVDYGYTF
TRBV5-6	many	TRBJ1-1	-	CASSLFEAYTEAFF
TRBV6-2/TRBV6-3	-	TRBJ2-2	TRBD2	CASTPRGAGIGELFF
TRBV20-1	few	TRBJ1-4	-	CSARGATNEKLFF
TRBV7-9	-	TRBJ2-7	TRBD1	CASSFGTGPLEQYF
TRBV2	-	TRBJ1-5	-	CASGSGRPRLGQPQHF
TRBV18	many	TRBJ1-4	-	CASSPGYVSNEKLFF
TRBV28	-	TRBJ2-1	-	CATGLNNEQFF
TRBV6-2/TRBV6-3	many	TRBJ1-5	-	CATARGPFGNQPQHF
TRBV7-9	-	TRBJ2-7	TRBD1	CASRAEGTGGFYEQYF
TRBV27	-	TRBJ1-4	-	CASRPSDREKLFF